The TCR beta chain described here comes from a study of PD-L1 blockade in urothelial cancer. Overall study context: From 0 to 3 prior chemotherapy regimens had been given to the patients. At 6 weeks and at 3 weeks (second dose) after treatment start, blood was analyzed. The study, taken as a whole, reports: Pretreatment blood TCR clonality under the median forecast improved survival.

Germline-derived CDR1 and CDR2 are SGHDN and FVKESK. Losses at the gene ends were 0 bases for V and 2 bases for J; bases not matched to a gene: 11. CDR3 length equals 18 residues. Time point meaning: peripheral blood 6 weeks after treatment start. Worth noting for this clone: The antigen is undetermined.

Assay used: immunoSEQ multiplex PCR; TCRdb lists only in-frame clones, some missing. The sample lists more than 35,000 clones, approximately 78% seen once, with 13% in the top ten. The TCR sequence derives from a man aged 55-75 years with urothelial cancer. The material sequenced was PBMCs, taken around atezolizumab (anti-PD-L1) treatment. The rearrangement joins TRBV14 to TRBJ2-5; TRBD2 agrees at 8 bases. The CDR3 coding sequence is TGTGCCAGCAGCCAAGACTGGGGAAGCGGGAGCCGTCAAGAGACCCAGTACTTC. Protein sequence: CASSQDWGSGSRQETQYF.